This T cell receptor (beta chain) was identified during a study of blood T cell repertoires in COVID-19. Overall study: PBMCs, B-cell-depleted T cells, or T cells were the source of the cDNA or gDNA that made up the material.

In the original processing: Reference gene primer amplification gave estimated nucleated cell counts. Using immunoSEQ multiplex PCR, the repertoire was profiled, and TCRdb retains in-frame clones only, with some absent. V and J calls and clone size come straight from that table; D and trimming were deduced from the DNA. The table shows a few hundred thousand clones, with 85% occurring only once. Trimming at V came to 1 base and at J to 8 bases, leaving 4 bases not matched to a gene. Germline CDR1 and CDR2: GTSNPN and SVGIG (reference sequence). This CDR3 region has 12 residues. Material: peripheral blood. The receptor's source is a woman aged 18-29 years with acute or convalescent COVID-19. The J gene is TRBJ1-2, the V gene TRBV30; 7 bases map to TRBD1. DNA of the CDR3: TGTGCCTGGAGTGGAACAGGGGCCGGCTACACCTTC. This sequence encodes CAWSGTGAGYTF.